A selection of T cell receptor beta chains follows, all from one sample in a study of T cell clonotyping in hematopoietic cell transplantation. Sequencing was performed with immunoSEQ multiplex PCR; in TCRdb, only in-frame clones are kept and a portion is missing. The repertoire has 4,000 to 5,500 clones, 95% to 96% of them found once; the top ten carry roughly 2.7%. This specimen was PBMCs, taken 100 days after allogeneic stem cell transplant. These receptors originate from a male patient aged 35-50 years who had an allogeneic stem cell transplant from a related donor, so the T cells may come from the graft donor. Some clones in this sample may be carry-over from other donors' samples. Both conserved end residues are part of each CDR3. D genes are given only for firm matches. Some rows mark clone size as missing; the rest say once, few, many or name a class of expanded clone.

J gene	D gene	clone size	V gene	CDR3 DNA	CDR3 protein
TRBJ1-2	-	-	TRBV28	TGTGCCAGCAGTTTTGTCCGATATGGCTACACCTTC	CASSFVRYGYTF
TRBJ2-7	-	-	TRBV28	TGTGCCAGCAGCCTAGGCGGGGGCGCCTCTTGGTACGAGCAGTACTTC	CASSLGGGASWYEQYF
TRBJ1-1	-	-	TRBV29-1	TGCAGCGTCCAAGGCGGGGGTTGGACTGAAGCTTTCTTT	CSVQGGGWTEAFF
TRBJ2-7	-	-	TRBV30	TGTGCTTGGAGCGACCCGACCTACGAGCAGTACTTC	CAWSDPTYEQYF
TRBJ2-3	-	-	TRBV30	TGTGCCTGGAGTGTAGGGGCCCAACTGAACACAGATACGCAGTATTTT	CAWSVGAQLNTDTQYF
TRBJ2-5	-	-	TRBV5-6	TGTGCCAGCAGCTTGCGGGGGCAAGAGACCCAGTACTTC	CASSLRGQETQYF
TRBJ2-3	-	-	TRBV5-1	TGCGCCAGCTGGGTGGCGGATAACACAGATACGCAGTATTTT	CASWVADNTDTQYF
TRBJ1-2	-	-	TRBV7-9	TGTGCCAGCAGCTTAGGGACATATACACATTATGGCTACACCTTC	CASSLGTYTHYGYTF
TRBJ1-2	TRBD1	-	TRBV2	TGTGCCAGCAGCGGACAGGGCTATTCTGGGGGCTACACCTTC	CASSGQGYSGGYTF
TRBJ1-5	-	-	TRBV4-1	TGCGCCAGCAGCCTCCGGGAGGTCAATCAGCCCCAGCATTTT	CASSLREVNQPQHF
TRBJ1-2	TRBD1	-	TRBV5-1	TGCGCCAGCAGCGTCGGACAGGGGGCGTATGGCTACACCTTC	CASSVGQGAYGYTF
TRBJ2-1	-	-	TRBV9	TGTGCCAGCAGCGTACTCTCCGGGAGCTCCTACAATGAGCAGTTCTTC	CASSVLSGSSYNEQFF
TRBJ2-2	-	few	TRBV27	TGTGCCAGCAGAAACCAAGAGGACATAGCTACCGGGGAGCTGTTTTTT	CASRNQEDIATGELFF
TRBJ2-5	-	once	TRBV29-1	TGCAGCGTTGGAGCCGGGGAAGAGACCCAGTACTTC	CSVGAGEETQYF
TRBJ2-7	-	-	TRBV25-1	TGTGCCAGCAGAGCGACAGGTAGTTGGCACGAGCAGTACTTC	CASRATGSWHEQYF
TRBJ1-1	-	-	TRBV30	TGTGCCTGGAATCAAGGAGGGCAGGCTTTCTTT	CAWNQGGQAFF
TRBJ2-5	-	-	TRBV7-9	TGTGCCAGCAGCTTTACAGGAGTGGAGACCCAGTACTTC	CASSFTGVETQYF
TRBJ1-1	-	-	TRBV6-5	TGTGCCAGCAGTTTTGGGGGGACTGAAGCTTTCTTT	CASSFGGTEAFF
TRBJ1-5	TRBD1	-	TRBV2	TGTGCCAGCAGTGCCCGACAGGGCGGTGGCAATCAGCCCCAGCATTTT	CASSARQGGGNQPQHF